This TCR beta chain comes out of a study of CD8 T cells in Susac syndrome. A single count supports this clonotype. The CDR3 contains 14 residues. V shed 10 bases and J 2 bases; nucleotides not matched to a gene: 6. Germline values: CDR1 MNHNY, CDR2 SVGAGI (reference sequence). The RNA, roughly 0.5 to 1 ug, was put through reverse transcription using random hexamers. TCR beta CDR3 was amplified by immunoSEQ covering 54 Vbeta and 13 Jbeta. A single record per CDR3 protein comes from TCRdb applying MiXCR to the immunoSEQ multiplex PCR reads. The sample has 150,000 to 180,000 distinct CDR3 sequences; about 95% are singletons.

Material for sequencing was CD4+ T cells from PBMCs. The chain carries TRBV6-6 and TRBJ2-3, with 10 nucleotides matching TRBD2. This TCR was recovered from a human donor with Susac syndrome. This CDR3 is CATLAGAHTDTQYF. The CDR3 DNA follows: TGTGCCACCCTAGCGGGGGCCCACACAGATACGCAGTATTTT.